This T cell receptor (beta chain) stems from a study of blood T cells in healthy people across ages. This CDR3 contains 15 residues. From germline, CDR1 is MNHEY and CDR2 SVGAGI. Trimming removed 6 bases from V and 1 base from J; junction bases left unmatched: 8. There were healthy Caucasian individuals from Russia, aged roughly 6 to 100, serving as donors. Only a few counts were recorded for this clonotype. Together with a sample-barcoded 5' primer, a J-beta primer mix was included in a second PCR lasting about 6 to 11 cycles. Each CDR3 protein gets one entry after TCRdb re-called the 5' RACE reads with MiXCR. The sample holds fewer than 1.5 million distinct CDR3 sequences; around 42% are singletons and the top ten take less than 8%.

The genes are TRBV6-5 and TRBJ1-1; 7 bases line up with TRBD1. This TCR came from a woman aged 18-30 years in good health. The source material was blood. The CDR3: CASSALGQKNTEAFF. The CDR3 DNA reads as TGTGCCAGCAGCGCTTTGGGACAGAAGAACACTGAAGCTTTCTTT.